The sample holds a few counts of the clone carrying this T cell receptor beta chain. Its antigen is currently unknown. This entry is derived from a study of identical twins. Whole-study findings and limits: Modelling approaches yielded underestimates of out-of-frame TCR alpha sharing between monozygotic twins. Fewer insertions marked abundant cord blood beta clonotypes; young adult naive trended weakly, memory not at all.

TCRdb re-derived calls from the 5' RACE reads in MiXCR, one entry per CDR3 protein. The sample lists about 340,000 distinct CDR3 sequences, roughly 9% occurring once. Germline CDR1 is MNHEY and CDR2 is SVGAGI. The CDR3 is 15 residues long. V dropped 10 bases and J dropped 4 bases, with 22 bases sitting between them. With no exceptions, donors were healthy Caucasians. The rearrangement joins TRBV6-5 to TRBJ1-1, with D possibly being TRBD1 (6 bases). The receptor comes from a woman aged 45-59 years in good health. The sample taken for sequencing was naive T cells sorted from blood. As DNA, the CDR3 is TGTGCCACCCAATCTCCGGGACAAGGGATCACTGAAGCTTTCTTT. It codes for CATQSPGQGITEAFF.